This T cell receptor (beta chain) came from a study of blood T cell repertoires in COVID-19 (TCRdb year 2020). About the study as a whole: Samples covering the acute and convalescent phases of COVID-19 were provided by collaborators in the United States, Italy and Spain. The repertoires were made available in a free public database intended to serve as a resource for research on the immune response to SARS-CoV-2. The material from the prospective study consisted of cDNA or gDNA derived from T cells, B-cell-depleted T cells, or PBMCs. A de-identified subject ID, COVID-19 status, age in years and sex were almost always included in the sample metadata. Samples came from the ongoing ImmuneRACE study (first 160 participants) plus 1,254 subjects from 6 global collaborators. The dataset comprised deeply sampled blood TCRbeta repertoires from subjects exposed to, actively infected with, or recovered from COVID-19. HLA class I and class II types, where available, came from metadata supplied by the sample provider rather than from assay-based typing. Overall study results and their limits: How much clinical and demographic metadata was included differed by source and by participant, and the metadata was provided uncurated.

A remark on this clone: This receptor's antigen is unknown. The input lacks base qualities; no much larger clone sits a single base away.

TCRbeta CDR3 regions were amplified from genomic DNA by means of the immunoSEQ Assay, a bias-controlled multiplex PCR. From the authors' description of their analysis: Within the assay, amplification of reference gene primers was used to estimate how many nucleated cells each sample contained. To quantify the absolute abundance of each unique TCRbeta CDR3 rearrangement, sequence reads were collapsed and filtered. Productive Simpson clonality was computed per sample as the square root of Simpson's diversity index over productive rearrangements. TCRdb retrieved this table from immuneACCESS and kept in-frame rearrangements only. Not all clones are present; in checked studies, unresolved V genes account for under half, and no reason is known for the remainder. The V and J calls and clone size come from that table; D and trimming were worked out from the DNA. In all, the sample holds 150,000 to 200,000 clones, and over 70% of those were seen once. The top ten clones comprise roughly 9.2% of the sample.

Looking up the germline V gene (reference sequence) yields CDR1 GTSNPN and CDR2 SVGIG. At the junction V is shortened by 2 bases and J by 7 bases; bases outside the gene matches: 7. Measured from the cysteine to the phenylalanine, the CDR3 is 13 residues long. The kept DNA is CDR3 alone, 39 bases in frame from the first base. The collaborating institutions used their own protocols to collect whole blood in K2EDTA tubes. For TCRbeta analysis, collaborator samples were shipped as frozen whole blood, as isolated PBMCs, or as DNA extracted from either sample type. Sequenced material: peripheral blood. The sequence came from a woman over 75 with active or convalescent COVID-19. The rearrangement combines TRBV30 with TRBJ1-2; a stretch of 7 junction bases matches TRBD1. The nucleotides are TGTGCCTGGAGTCGACAGGGATTGGGTGGCTACACCTTC. This codes for CAWSRQGLGGYTF.